Listed below are T cell receptor beta chains from one sample, sequenced in a study of control samples from healthy donors and cancer patients. The method was immunoSEQ multiplex PCR; TCRdb's version includes in-frame clones alone and lacks a portion of them. The sample holds under 130,000 clones, roughly 90% seen once. Sequences were obtained from PBMCs. The origin of the receptors is a man aged 55 to 70 with lung cancer. Both conserved end residues are part of each CDR3. The D gene is left open where the match is weak. Not all rows give a size; the values are once, few, many and, for expanded clones, a class.

abundance	d_gene	v_gene	j_gene	CDR3nt	CDR3aa
.	.	TRBV6-6	TRBJ1-3	TGTGCCAGCAGTTCCGTAACCATTAGCTCTGGAAACACCATATATTTT	CASSSVTISSGNTIYF
.	.	TRBV3-1/TRBV3-2	TRBJ2-3	TGTGCCAGCAGCCATACAGCGGACCCCACAGATACGCAGTATTTT	CASSHTADPTDTQYF
.	.	TRBV18	TRBJ1-5	TGTGCCAGCTCACCGAGTTTAGGGAATAGCAATCAGCCCCAGCATTTT	CASSPSLGNSNQPQHF
.	TRBD1	TRBV30	TRBJ1-6	TGTGCCTGGAGTGTGGGCAGGGGGCTCGGAGGCTCACCCCTCCACTTT	CAWSVGRGLGGSPLHF
.	TRBD2	TRBV18	TRBJ2-5	TGTGCCAGCTCACCCCCGGGAGGCTCGCAAGAGACCCAGTACTTC	CASSPPGGSQETQYF
.	TRBD1	TRBV18	TRBJ2-7	TGTGCCAGCTCAAGGGACAGCTACGAGCAGTACTTC	CASSRDSYEQYF
.	.	TRBV27	TRBJ1-3	TGTGCCAGCAGTGACGACGGAGGGGGCACCATATATTTT	CASSDDGGGTIYF
.	TRBD2	TRBV6-2/TRBV6-3	TRBJ2-2	TGTGCCAGCAGTTACAGAACTAGCGGATCGAACACCGGGGAGCTGTTTTTT	CASSYRTSGSNTGELFF
.	TRBD2	TRBV9	TRBJ2-5	TGTGCCAGCAGCGTCCGGGGGGAAGAGACCCAGTACTTC	CASSVRGEETQYF
once	TRBD1	TRBV5-8	TRBJ1-2	TGTGCCAGCAGCCCCCGACAGGGGGTTAATTTTAACTATGGCTACACCTTC	CASSPRQGVNFNYGYTF
.	.	TRBV10-3	TRBJ2-2	TGTGCCATCAAGGGGTCTTTGGAGCTGTTTTTT	CAIKGSLELFF
.	.	TRBV7-8	TRBJ1-1	TGTGCCAGCAGAAAAGTGGAATTAACTGAAGCTTTCTTT	CASRKVELTEAFF
once	TRBD1	TRBV14	TRBJ1-6	TGTGCCAGCAGCCAAGACGAGGGGGCAGGGTCCTATAATTCACCCCTCCACTTT	CASSQDEGAGSYNSPLHF
.	TRBD2	TRBV7-9	TRBJ2-1	TGTGCCAGCAGCCTTGGGAGGGGTGGCACCGGTTATGAGCAGTTCTTC	CASSLGRGGTGYEQFF
.	TRBD2	TRBV11-2	TRBJ2-1	TGTGCCAGCAGCCCAGGCGGGGGATATGAGCAGTTCTTC	CASSPGGGYEQFF
.	TRBD1	TRBV11-1	TRBJ2-3	TGTGCCAGCAGCCTACAGGGGATTGCTGTCACAGATACGCAGTATTTT	CASSLQGIAVTDTQYF
.	.	TRBV12-3/TRBV12-4	TRBJ1-2	TGTGCCAGCATCGGGACTTCCTATGGCTACACCTTC	CASIGTSYGYTF
.	.	TRBV24-1	TRBJ2-4	TGTGCCACCAGTAATGAAGGGAACATTCAGTACTTC	CATSNEGNIQYF
.	.	TRBV4-1	TRBJ2-1	TGCGCCAGCAGCCAAAAGAGGGGCGCGCAAACGGACAATGAGCAGTTCTTC	CASSQKRGAQTDNEQFF
.	.	TRBV9	TRBJ1-6	TGTGCCAGCAGCGTCGAAGGGACCCTACGCCCCCACTTT	CASSVEGTLRPHF
few	TRBD1	TRBV2	TRBJ2-1	TGTGCCAGCAGGACCGGGACAGGGGGAAACAATGAGCAGTTCTTC	CASRTGTGGNNEQFF
once	.	TRBV5-1	TRBJ1-2	TGCGCCAGCAGCCTGGGACCTGAGGATGGCTACACCTTC	CASSLGPEDGYTF
.	TRBD1	TRBV7-2	TRBJ1-1	TGTGCCAGCAGCTTAAGGGACAGGGGCACTGAAGCTTTCTTT	CASSLRDRGTEAFF
.	.	TRBV30	TRBJ1-3	TGTGCCTGGAATTACGGCTCTGGAAACACCATATATTTT	CAWNYGSGNTIYF
.	.	TRBV2	TRBJ1-1	TGTGCCAGCAGGCGGGATTTCCAGAACACTGAAGCTTTCTTT	CASRRDFQNTEAFF
.	.	TRBV6-6	TRBJ1-2	TGTGCCAGCACCGATGGGGCGGGGTATGGCTACACCTTC	CASTDGAGYGYTF
.	.	TRBV6-5	TRBJ2-3	TGTGCCAGCAGTTACTTTTCCTCTACTAGCACAGATACGCAGTATTTT	CASSYFSSTSTDTQYF
.	.	TRBV30	TRBJ1-3	TGTGCCTGGGGGACGGGCTCTGGAAACACCATATATTTT	CAWGTGSGNTIYF
.	TRBD1	TRBV2	TRBJ2-7	TGTGCCAGCCAAGAACCCGGGACAGGGACCTACGAGCAGTACTTC	CASQEPGTGTYEQYF
.	TRBD1	TRBV5-1	TRBJ1-3	TGCGCCAGCAGCTTAGGACAGGGCGCTGGAAACACCATATATTTT	CASSLGQGAGNTIYF
.	.	TRBV6-5	TRBJ2-2	TGTGCCAGCAGAACAGGGACCGGGGAGCTGTTTTTT	CASRTGTGELFF
.	TRBD1	TRBV2	TRBJ2-1	TGTGCCAGTAGACAGGGATATGAGCAGTTCTTC	CASRQGYEQFF
.	TRBD2	TRBV5-4	TRBJ2-7	TGTGCCAGCAGCTTGGGGCGGGGGGGCTACGAGCAGTACTTC	CASSLGRGGYEQYF
.	TRBD1	TRBV7-3	TRBJ2-3	TGTGCCAGCAGCCAACTAGGGGGCCACACAGATACGCAGTATTTT	CASSQLGGHTDTQYF
few	TRBD1	TRBV30	TRBJ2-2	TGTGCCTGGAGGGACCGGGACAGGGGGCTAAGTGGGGAGCTGTTTTTT	CAWRDRDRGLSGELFF
.	.	TRBV27	TRBJ2-4	TGTGCCAGCAGCTCCCCTTCGGGGGAAGACATTCAGTACTTC	CASSSPSGEDIQYF
.	.	TRBV21-1	TRBJ1-5	TGTGCCAGCAGCAAATTAGGTCCGGACACCGAGGGGAATCAGCCCCAGCATTTT	CASSKLGPDTEGNQPQHF
.	TRBD1	TRBV29-1	TRBJ1-1	TGCAGCGTTGTACGGGACAGCGGGAGGGAAGCTTTCTTT	CSVVRDSGREAFF
.	TRBD1	TRBV6-4	TRBJ2-7	TGTGCCAGCAGTGTTCGAGGACAGGAAACCTACGAGCAGTACTTC	CASSVRGQETYEQYF
.	.	TRBV6-1	TRBJ2-3	TGTGCCAGCAGTGGGACAGTGGGGAGGGCAACAGATACGCAGTATTTT	CASSGTVGRATDTQYF
.	TRBD1	TRBV18	TRBJ1-3	TGTGCCAGCTCACCACCGTGGGACAGCTCTGGAAACACCATATATTTT	CASSPPWDSSGNTIYF
.	.	TRBV9	TRBJ2-2	TGTGCCAGCAGCGTAGAGCCGGAGTACACCGGGGAGCTGTTTTTT	CASSVEPEYTGELFF
.	.	TRBV12-3/TRBV12-4	TRBJ2-2	TGTGCCAGCAGTTTATTGGCCGGGGAGCTGTTTTTT	CASSLLAGELFF
.	.	TRBV6-5	TRBJ1-4	TGTGCCAGCAGTAGACAGGCAACTAATGAAAAACTGTTTTTT	CASSRQATNEKLFF
.	.	TRBV6-2/TRBV6-3	TRBJ2-7	TGTGCCAGCAGTTACTCGGGCCAGTTAAACTACGAGCAGTACTTC	CASSYSGQLNYEQYF
.	.	TRBV6-5	TRBJ1-4	TGTGCCAGCAGAGGGGTTTATAATGAAAAACTGTTTTTT	CASRGVYNEKLFF
once	.	TRBV15	TRBJ2-1	TGTGCCACCAGCCCCCAGGGGAGTGAGCAGTTCTTC	CATSPQGSEQFF
.	.	TRBV10-3	TRBJ2-7	TGTGCCATCAGGGACTCGACAGGTAACGAGCAGTACTTC	CAIRDSTGNEQYF
.	.	TRBV7-9	TRBJ1-2	TGTGCCAGCAGCTTACAGATTAACTATGGCTACACCTTC	CASSLQINYGYTF